The clone carrying this T cell receptor (beta chain) was seen repeatedly, ten times or more. Its matching antigen is unknown. The CDR3 is 18 residues long. V was shortened by 0 bases and J by 2 bases, with 20 bases between the two germline ends. Germline lookup yields CDR1 ENHRY and CDR2 SYGVKD. 5'RACE employing 10-nucleotide random UMIs yielded the cDNA. TCRdb re-called the 5' RACE reads with MiXCR, one entry per CDR3 protein. This table holds 20,000 to 30,000 distinct CDR3 sequences, over 5.5% found once. The data belong to a study of neurological immune-mediated disorders. General study points: HTLV-1-associated myelopathy displayed the greatest TCR clonal expansion, and multiple sclerosis exhibited the smallest, lower than that of healthy controls.

This clonotype was obtained from a woman in her thirties or forties in good health. The sample was PBMCs. This chain links TRBV10-3 with TRBJ2-7; unclear D gene. The CDR3, as DNA: TGTGCCATCAGTGAGTCTCCTATAAGCGCAGGAGCAGCCTACGAGCAGTACTTC. Translation: CAISESPISAGAAYEQYF.